A selection of T cell receptor beta chains follows, all from one sample in a study of blood T cells in healthy people across ages. TCRdb processed the 5' RACE reads anew with MiXCR; each CDR3 protein has one entry. Of over 1.5 million distinct CDR3 sequences in the sample, around 48% are singletons; the top ten hold around 2.1%. Sequencing was performed on blood. All receptors come from a woman in her 40s in good health. CDR3s include the opening cysteine and the closing phenylalanine or tryptophan. The D gene is left open where the match is weak. Size values are once, few and many counts, or a class for expanded clones, and some rows have none.

>-|-|TRBV28|TRBJ2-1
CASRGFDEQFF
TGTGCCAGCAGGGGATTTGATGAGCAGTTCTTC
>-|-|TRBV5-1|TRBJ1-6
CASSGGIGPSPLHF
TGCGCCAGCAGTGGGGGCATCGGACCTTCACCCCTCCACTTT
>-|-|TRBV25-1|TRBJ2-1
CASSLLARQFF
TGTGCCAGCAGTTTACTAGCTAGGCAGTTCTTC
>-|-|TRBV6-1|TRBJ2-7
CASSRAPVSLASKYEQYF
TGTGCCAGCAGTCGGGCCCCAGTCAGTCTAGCATCCAAGTACGAGCAGTACTTC
>-|-|TRBV12-3/TRBV12-4|TRBJ1-1
CASSGWQSMNTEAFF
TGTGCCAGCAGTGGTTGGCAGTCCATGAACACTGAAGCTTTCTTT
>-|-|TRBV4-3|TRBJ2-1
CASSQLVTSYNEQFF
TGCGCCAGCAGCCAACTAGTTACTTCCTACAATGAGCAGTTCTTC
>few|-|TRBV6-2/TRBV6-3|TRBJ1-4
CASSYGPDTKLFF
TGTGCCAGCAGTTACGGTCCGGATACGAAACTGTTTTTT
>-|-|TRBV6-6|TRBJ1-5
CASIERAGGSQPQHF
TGTGCCAGCATCGAAAGGGCAGGAGGGAGCCAGCCCCAGCATTTT
>few|TRBD2|TRBV4-3|TRBJ2-3
CASSRGTSDGDTQYF
TGCGCCAGCAGCCGCGGGACTAGCGATGGAGATACGCAGTATTTT
>few|TRBD1|TRBV5-1|TRBJ2-1
CASSFGQAVGVEQFF
TGCGCCAGCAGCTTTGGACAGGCGGTGGGGGTTGAGCAGTTCTTC
>few|-|TRBV20-1|TRBJ2-1
CSATDVADYNEQFF
TGCAGTGCTACCGACGTAGCGGATTACAATGAGCAGTTCTTC
>few|-|TRBV25-1|TRBJ2-1
CASSEYYNEQFF
TGTGCCAGCAGTGAGTACTACAATGAGCAGTTCTTC
>-|-|TRBV20-1|TRBJ1-5
CSARVGQGLGQPQHF
TGCAGTGCTAGAGTGGGGCAGGGACTAGGACAGCCCCAGCATTTT
>many|-|TRBV7-2|TRBJ2-7
CASSLDGGFYEQYF
TGTGCCAGCAGCTTAGATGGCGGGTTCTACGAGCAGTACTTC
>-|TRBD2|TRBV6-2/TRBV6-3|TRBJ2-1
CASSYGAGINNEQFF
TGTGCCAGCAGTTACGGAGCGGGGATAAACAATGAGCAGTTCTTC
>few|-|TRBV7-2|TRBJ2-4
CASSLVGSDPYF
TGTGCCAGCAGCTTAGTCGGTTCGGACCCGTACTTC
>many|-|TRBV29-1|TRBJ2-3
CSVEERQGGPDTQYF
TGCAGCGTTGAAGAGAGGCAGGGAGGCCCAGATACGCAGTATTTT
>-|-|TRBV6-5|TRBJ2-7
CASSYSKASYEQYF
TGTGCCAGCAGTTACTCGAAGGCCAGCTACGAGCAGTACTTC
>-|TRBD2|TRBV7-6|TRBJ2-3
CASSKYSGGPWGDTQYF
TGTGCCAGCAGCAAATATAGCGGGGGGCCTTGGGGAGATACGCAGTATTTT
>few|-|TRBV6-6|TRBJ1-4
CASSYSDLNEKLFF
TGTGCCAGCAGTTACTCGGATCTCAATGAAAAACTGTTTTTT
>-|TRBD2|TRBV7-2|TRBJ2-5
CASRLAGGGGETQYF
TGTGCCAGCAGGTTGGCGGGGGGCGGAGGAGAGACCCAGTACTTC
>-|TRBD1|TRBV6-5|TRBJ1-2
CASIPRRDSHGYTF
TGTGCCAGCATACCGAGAAGGGACAGCCATGGCTACACCTTC
>-|-|TRBV11-2|TRBJ2-3
CASSLVETANTDTQYF
TGTGCCAGCAGCTTAGTAGAGACAGCAAACACAGATACGCAGTATTTT
>-|-|TRBV18|TRBJ2-1
CAGGAELDEQFF
TGTGCCGGGGGGGCGGAATTGGATGAGCAGTTCTTC
>-|-|TRBV7-9|TRBJ1-2
CASSWTINYNYTF
TGTGCCAGCAGCTGGACAATCAACTATAACTACACCTTC